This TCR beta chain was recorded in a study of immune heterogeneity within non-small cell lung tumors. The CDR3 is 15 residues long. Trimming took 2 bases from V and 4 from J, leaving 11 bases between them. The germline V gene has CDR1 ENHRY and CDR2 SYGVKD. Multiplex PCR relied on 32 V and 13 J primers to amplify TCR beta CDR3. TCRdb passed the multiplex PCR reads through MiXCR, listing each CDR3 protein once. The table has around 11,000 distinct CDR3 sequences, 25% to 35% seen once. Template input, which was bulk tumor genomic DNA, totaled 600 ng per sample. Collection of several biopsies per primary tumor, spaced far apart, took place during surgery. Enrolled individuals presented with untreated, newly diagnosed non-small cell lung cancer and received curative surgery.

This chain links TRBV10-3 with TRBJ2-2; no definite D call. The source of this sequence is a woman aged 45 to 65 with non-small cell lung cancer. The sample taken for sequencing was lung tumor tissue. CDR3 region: CAISEGMGFTGELFF. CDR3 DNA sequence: TGTGCCATCAGTGAGGGGATGGGTTTCACCGGGGAGCTGTTTTTT.